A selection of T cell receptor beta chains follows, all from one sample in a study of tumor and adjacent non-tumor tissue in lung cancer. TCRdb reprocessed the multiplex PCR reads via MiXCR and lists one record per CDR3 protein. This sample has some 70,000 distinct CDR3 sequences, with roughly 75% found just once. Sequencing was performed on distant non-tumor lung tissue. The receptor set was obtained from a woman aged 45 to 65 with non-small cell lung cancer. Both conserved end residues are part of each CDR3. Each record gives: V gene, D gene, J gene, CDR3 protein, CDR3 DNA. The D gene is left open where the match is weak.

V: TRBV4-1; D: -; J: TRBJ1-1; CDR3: CASSQDRCRADTGAFF; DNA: TGCGCCAGCAGCCAAGATCGTTGCAGGGCGGACACTGGAGCTTTCTTT
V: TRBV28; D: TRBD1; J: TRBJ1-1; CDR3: CAISSTGRGPQNSEAFF; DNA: TGTGCCATCAGTTCGACTGGCAGGGGGCCCCAGAACTCTGAAGCTTTCTTT
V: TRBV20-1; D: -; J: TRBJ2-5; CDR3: CSARLSGQGLIIETQCF; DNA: TGCAGTGCTAGGCTCTCGGGTCAGGGGCTGATTATCGAGACCCAGTGCTTC
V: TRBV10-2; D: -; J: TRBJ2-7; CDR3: CASRKSCQYEQYF; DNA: TGCGCCAGTAGGAAGTCGTGCCAATACGAGCAGTACTTC
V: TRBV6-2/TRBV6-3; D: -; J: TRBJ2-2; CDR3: CASSSDSTPGMLFF; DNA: TGTGCCAGCAGTTCTGACTCCACGCCCGGGATGCTGTTTTTT
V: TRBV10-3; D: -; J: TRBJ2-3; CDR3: CAISDYYLDTQYF; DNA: TGTGCCATCAGTGACTACTACCTCGATACGCAGTACTTT
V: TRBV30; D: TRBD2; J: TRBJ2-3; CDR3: CAYGTSPDTQYF; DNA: TGTGCCTATGGGACTAGCCCAGATACGCAGTATTTT
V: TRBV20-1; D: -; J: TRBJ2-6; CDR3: CSARDGWSAGANVLTF; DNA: TGCAGTGCTAGAGATGGCTGGAGCGCTGGGGCCAACGTCCTGACTTTC
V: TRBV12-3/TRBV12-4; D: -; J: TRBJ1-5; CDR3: CASRPGDHQLQHF; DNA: TGTGCCAGCCGACCAGGGGATCATCAACTCCAGCATTTT
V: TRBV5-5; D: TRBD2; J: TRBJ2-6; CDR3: CASSLSGLGSGANILTF; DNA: TGTGCCAGCAGCTTGAGTGGACTAGGTTCTGGGGCCAACATCCTGACTTTC